This T cell receptor beta chain was identified in a study of T cell repertoires in cytomegalovirus infection. Study-wide points: Across the ex vivo response, the dominant clonotypes were HLA-C-restricted CMV-specific TCR beta clonotypes.

This CDR3 spans 16 amino acids. CDR1 and CDR2 (germline): SGHTA, FQGNSA. V gave up 3 bases and J gave up 2 bases; unmatched junction bases: 4. Points on this clonotype: As yet, its antigen is unknown.

From the reads, TCRdb called clonotypes with MiXCR, one entry per CDR3 protein. The sample records fewer than 850,000 distinct CDR3 sequences, just under 30% being singletons. This TCR was recovered from a human donor in good health (CMV status not recorded). Some clones in this sample may be carry-over from other donors' samples. This rearrangement joins TRBV7-2 to TRBJ1-5; TRBD1 agrees at 10 bases. Source: cultured CD8+ T cells from PBMCs, taken from culture after CMV antigen stimulation. The CDR3 is CASSLTGGRGNQPQHF. In nucleotides, the CDR3 is TGTGCCAGCAGCTTGACAGGGGGCCGAGGCAATCAGCCCCAGCATTTT. Full variable domain (missing parts from reference TRBV7-2 and TRBJ1-5): GAGVSQSPSNKVTEKGKDVELRCDPISGHTALYWYRQSLGQGLEFLIYFQGNSAPDKSGLPSDRFSAERTGGSVSTLTIQRTQQEDSAVYLCASSLTGGRGNQPQHFGDGTRLSIL.